Listed here are 28 T cell receptor beta chains from one sample, sequenced in a study of cytomegalovirus exposure and HLA in healthy donors. This table comes from immunoSEQ multiplex PCR, and its TCRdb copy is limited to in-frame clones, with some not included. The sample contains over 150,000 clones, about 90% of which appear only once. What was sequenced was PBMCs. The receptors originated from a woman under 30 in good health and CMV-seropositive.

The chain couples TRBV13 to TRBJ2-1, with 7 bases aligning to TRBD1. Germline V gene lookup returns CDR1 PRHDT and CDR2 FYEKMQ (reference sequence). J gave up 9 bases and V 2 bases, and 10 bases lay outside the gene matches. The CDR3 loop spans 15 amino acids. The CDR3 spells CASSLHTGPGGEQFF. The CDR3 region has the DNA TGTGCCAGCAGCTTACATACAGGGCCAGGGGGTGAGCAGTTCTTC.

This clone has a single count. The rearrangement uses TRBV5-4 and TRBJ2-3; no firm D call. The CDR3 has 15 residues. V was clipped by 0 bases and J by 0 bases, with 8 bases between them. Germline CDR1 reads SGHNT; CDR2 reads YYREEE (reference sequence). The DNA for the CDR3 is TGTGCCAGCAGCTTGGCCCGTTCTAGCACAGATACGCAGTATTTT. It is translated as CASSLARSSTDTQYF. Full variable domain (missing parts from reference TRBV5-4 and TRBJ2-3): ETGVTQSPTHLIKTRGQQVTLRCSSQSGHNTVSWYQQALGQGPQFIFQYYREEENGRGNFPPRFSGLQFPNYSSELNVNALELDDSALYLCASSLARSSTDTQYFGPGTRLTVL.

The chain combines TRBV30 with TRBJ1-4; a weak D match, TRBD1 (5 bases). The germline V gene encodes CDR1 GTSNPN and CDR2 SVGIG (reference sequence). CDR3 size: 14 residues. Trimming cost V 2 bases and J 3 bases, with 10 bases left between them. The DNA of the CDR3 is TGTGCCTGGAGTCAAGTACAGGCTAATGAAAAACTGTTTTTT. This translates into CAWSQVQANEKLFF.

This chain uses TRBV4-2 with TRBJ2-1, with TRBD2 matching over 8 bases. The germline gives CDR1 LGHNA, CDR2 YNFKEQ. There are 16 residues in the CDR3. J gave up 9 bases and V 0 bases, and 10 bases lay outside the gene matches. Here the CDR3 reads CASSQDGTGGPTEQFF. Here the CDR3 DNA reads TGTGCCAGCAGCCAAGATGGGACGGGGGGGCCTACTGAGCAGTTCTTC.

This rearrangement joins TRBV4-1 to TRBJ2-7, with D possibly TRBD2 on 5 matching bases. V lost 3 bases and J 6 bases, leaving 9 bases between the germline ends. The CDR3 has 12 residues. Germline CDR1 and CDR2: MGHRA and YSYEKL. Written as DNA, the CDR3 is TGCGCCAGCAGCCATATACGGGGCGAGCAGTACTTC. This translates into CASSHIRGEQYF.

V and J are TRBV7-6 and TRBJ2-6, with D maybe TRBD1 (6 bases). The CDR3 is 18 amino acids. Germline CDR1 SGHVS, CDR2 FNYEAQ. Trimming left V 4 bases short and J 4 bases short, with 20 bases between. The DNA for the CDR3 is TGTGCCAGCAGCTCCCTCGGACAGCGTGATCTGGGGGCCAACGTCCTGACTTTC. Its protein product is CASSSLGQRDLGANVLTF.

The gene calls are TRBV6-6 and TRBJ2-2; 9 bases are shared with TRBD2. This CDR3 contains 15 residues. Germline CDR1 reads MNHNY; CDR2 reads SVGAGI (reference sequence). Trimming removed 11 bases from V and 3 bases from J; junction bases left unmatched: 10. The CDR3 here is CAHAGLAGHTGELFF. For the CDR3, the DNA is TGTGCCCACGCGGGGCTAGCGGGGCACACCGGGGAGCTGTTTTTT.

J is TRBJ1-1 and V is TRBV7-2; no definite D call. The CDR3 runs 17 residues. Germline CDR1 SGHTA, CDR2 FQGNSA. V gave up 2 bases and J gave up 0 bases, with 16 bases separating them. CDR3 bases: TGTGCCAGCAGCTTAAGGTTCGGGAGAGGGATGAACACTGAAGCTTTCTTT. This encodes CASSLRFGRGMNTEAFF.

This clone was picked up a small number of times. J is TRBJ2-1 and V is TRBV7-2; 11 bases agree with TRBD2. CDR1 SGHTA and CDR2 FQGNSA come from the germline V gene. The CDR3 is 16 amino acids. V lost 5 bases to trimming and J lost 4 bases; unmatched junction nucleotides: 7. The DNA of the CDR3 is TGTGCCAGCAGCCCAAAGGGACTAGCGGATTACAATGAGCAGTTCTTC. It specifies CASSPKGLADYNEQFF. Complete variable domain (other parts from reference TRBV7-2 and TRBJ2-1): GAGVSQSPSNKVTEKGKDVELRCDPISGHTALYWYRQSLGQGLEFLIYFQGNSAPDKSGLPSDRFSAERTGGSVSTLTIQRTQQEDSAVYLCASSPKGLADYNEQFFGPGTRLTVL.

This clone appeared a single time. The chain links TRBV19 to TRBJ2-1; unclear D gene. The CDR3 spans 14 residues. The V gene's germline CDR1 is LNHDA and CDR2 SQIVND (reference sequence). V gave up 3 bases and J gave up 3 bases, with 9 bases separating them. This chain's CDR3 is CASSMRQIYNEQFF. The DNA for the CDR3 is TGTGCCAGTAGTATGCGACAAATCTACAATGAGCAGTTCTTC.

V gene TRBV4-3 combines with J gene TRBJ2-6; D is perhaps TRBD1 (6 bases). The germline V and J ends were trimmed by 2 bases and 4 bases, with 12 bases remaining between them. The CDR3 spans 16 residues. CDR1 LGHNA and CDR2 YSLEER come from the germline V gene. In nucleotides, the CDR3 is TGCGCCAGCAGCCAATTCACAGGGTACGGGGCCAACGTCCTGACTTTC. Amino acid sequence: CASSQFTGYGANVLTF.

This chain uses TRBV4-1 with TRBJ2-7; D remains ambiguous. V shed 3 bases and J shed 1 base, with 13 bases lying between them. From germline, CDR1 is MGHRA and CDR2 YSYEKL. The CDR3 loop spans 15 amino acids. In DNA form, the CDR3 reads TGCGCCAGCAGCCACAGGTTTTCCCCTTCCTACGAGCAGTACTTC. Translating it yields CASSHRFSPSYEQYF.

This chain links TRBV19 with TRBJ2-7; 9 bases are a match to TRBD1. This CDR3 region has 14 residues. The V segment lost 10 bases and the J segment 3 bases; nucleotides outside the gene matches: 10. Germline V gene lookup returns CDR1 LNHDA and CDR2 SQIVND (reference sequence). The CDR3 DNA sequence: TGTGCCACAACTCCGGGACAGGGCTTCTACGAGCAGTACTTC. Translation: CATTPGQGFYEQYF.

J is TRBJ2-3 and V is TRBV5-1, with 9 bases that match TRBD2. The CDR3 runs 14 residues. Germline V gene data show CDR1 as SGHRS and CDR2 as YFSETQ. The J segment lost 4 bases and the V segment lost 4 bases, leaving 4 bases of the junction unmatched. As DNA, the CDR3 is TGCGCCAGCAGCCAAGGACTAGCGCCAGATACGCAGTATTTT. As protein: CASSQGLAPDTQYF.

This chain joins TRBV15 and TRBJ2-1, with TRBD2 identical over 12 bases. Unmatched junction bases numbered 4, after V lost 2 bases and J lost 2 bases. Per germline, CDR1 LNHNV and CDR2 YYDKDF (reference sequence). The CDR3 is 17 residues long. The CDR3 sequence: CATSRSWTSGTYNEQFF. In nucleotides, the CDR3 is TGTGCCACCAGCAGATCCTGGACTAGCGGGACCTACAATGAGCAGTTCTTC.

The chain joins TRBV19 to TRBJ1-2; D is perhaps TRBD1 (6 bases). The CDR3 spans 14 residues. V was clipped by 9 bases and J by 5 bases, with 19 bases between them. Germline-derived CDR1 and CDR2 are LNHDA and SQIVND (reference sequence). CDR3 sequence (DNA): TGTGCCAGCCGCACCGCCCAGGGGCCATATGGCTACACCTTC. As protein: CASRTAQGPYGYTF.

This clone was found once. This chain connects TRBV19 to TRBJ2-7, with TRBD2 identical over 8 bases. The trim removed 1 base at V and 0 bases at J, leaving 5 bases unmatched. This CDR3 spans 16 amino acids. The germline gives CDR1 LNHDA, CDR2 SQIVND (reference sequence). CDR3 nucleotides: TGTGCCAGTAGTATAGTGGCGAGCGGGGGCTCCTACGAGCAGTACTTC. Its translation: CASSIVASGGSYEQYF.

The V call is TRBV19, the J call TRBJ2-7, with 8 bases that match TRBD2. This CDR3 region has 16 residues. The V gene end was trimmed by 4 bases and the J gene end by 1 base; junction bases not matched to a gene: 9. Germline V lookup: CDR1 LNHDA, CDR2 SQIVND (reference sequence). CDR3 DNA sequence: TGTGCCAGTAGTACTTCTCGGGGCGGGAGGTCCTACGAGCAGTACTTC. It is translated as CASSTSRGGRSYEQYF.

V gene TRBV28 combines with J gene TRBJ2-1, with 12 bases identical to TRBD2. The CDR3 contains 15 residues. After removal of 4 bases from V and 4 bases from J, the junction contained 2 bases not matched to a gene. Germline V lookup: CDR1 MDHEN, CDR2 SYDVKM. This CDR3 is CASSWGTSGYNEQFF. CDR3 DNA: TGTGCCAGCAGTTGGGGGACTAGCGGGTACAATGAGCAGTTCTTC. Full variable domain (rest looked up from reference TRBV28 and TRBJ2-1): DVKVTQSSRYLVKRTGEKVFLECVQDMDHENMFWYRQDPGLGLRLIYFSYDVKMKEKGDIPEGYSVSREKKERFSLILESASTNQTSMYLCASSWGTSGYNEQFFGPGTRLTVL.

This clone has more than one count but fewer than ten. The CDR3 DNA follows: TGTGCCAGCAGCTTGGACAGCTATAATTCACCCCTCCACTTT. Its translation: CASSLDSYNSPLHF. The genes are TRBV5-6 and TRBJ1-6; unclear D gene. This CDR3 is built from 14 residues. Germline assignment: CDR1 SGHDT and CDR2 YYEEEE. Deletions cut 0 bases from V and 3 bases from J, with 4 bases between.

The chain links TRBV28 to TRBJ2-3; TRBD2 aligns across 9 bases. The junction had 25 bases not matched to a gene; V was cut back by 6 bases and J by 6 bases. The CDR3 is 20 residues long. Germline CDR1 MDHEN, CDR2 SYDVKM. In DNA, the CDR3 is TGTGCCAGCAGGGGAACGAGGGGCGGACTAGCGAGCTCCTCCCGGGATACGCAGTATTTT. Its translation: CASRGTRGGLASSSRDTQYF.

This sequence joins TRBV6-5 and TRBJ2-2, with 11 positions matching TRBD2. The CDR3 sequence is 16 residues long. Unmatched junction bases numbered 5, after V lost 1 base and J lost 7 bases. Per germline, CDR1 MNHEY and CDR2 SVGAGI. The CDR3 loop is CASSYFSGGADGELFF. Written as DNA, the CDR3 is TGTGCCAGCAGTTACTTTAGCGGGGGGGCGGACGGGGAGCTGTTTTTT.

The J gene is TRBJ2-6, the V gene TRBV30; a weak D match, TRBD1 (5 bases). CDR3 size: 15 residues. CDR1 and CDR2 from the germline V gene are GTSNPN and SVGIG (reference sequence). Trimming removed 1 base at V and 2 bases at J, with 9 bases between. CDR3: CAWSEGVAGANVLTF. The CDR3 region has the DNA TGTGCCTGGAGTGAAGGGGTAGCTGGGGCCAACGTCCTGACTTTC.

This chain links TRBV6-6 with TRBJ2-2, with D possibly matching TRBD2 (5 bases). CDR1 is MNHNY, CDR2 SVGAGI, per germline (reference sequence). CDR3 size: 13 residues. Trimming took 6 bases from V and 8 from J, leaving 13 bases between them. The DNA of the CDR3 is TGTGCCAGCAGGGATCGGGGAATTGGGGAGCTGTTTTTT. The encoded protein is CASRDRGIGELFF.

The CDR3 loop reads CASRRGGQGGTEAFF. CDR3 DNA sequence: TGTGCCAGCAGGAGAGGGGGACAGGGCGGGACTGAAGCTTTCTTT. This sequence joins TRBV2 and TRBJ1-1; TRBD1 aligns across 9 bases. The V segment lost 6 bases and the J segment 5 bases; nucleotides outside the gene matches: 10. CDR1 is SNHLY, CDR2 FYNNEI, per germline. The CDR3 covers 15 residues.

The chain has TRBV11-2 and TRBJ1-1; the match to TRBD1 covers 10 bases. Trimming cost V 3 bases and J 0 bases; bases outside gene matches: 4. CDR1 SGHAT and CDR2 FQNNGV come from the germline V gene. The CDR3 extends over 16 amino acids. CDR3 protein: CASSFRTGGLNTEAFF. Here the CDR3 DNA reads TGTGCCAGCAGCTTTAGGACAGGGGGGTTGAACACTGAAGCTTTCTTT. Variable domain in full (rest from reference TRBV11-2 and TRBJ1-1): EAGVAQSPRYKIIEKRQSVAFWCNPISGHATLYWYQQILGQGPKLLIQFQNNGVVDDSQLPKDRFSAERLKGVDSTLKIQPAKLEDSAVYLCASSFRTGGLNTEAFFGQGTRLTVV.

This clone was counted a few times. This sequence joins TRBV6-5 and TRBJ2-1, with D possibly being TRBD1 (6 bases). Germline V gene sequence: CDR1 MNHEY, CDR2 SVGAGI. V lost 0 bases to trimming and J lost 3 bases, with 9 bases between them. The CDR3 contains 15 residues. CDR3 DNA sequence: TGTGCCAGCAGTTACTCGAGGACAGACTACAATGAGCAGTTCTTC. Its translation is CASSYSRTDYNEQFF.

The chain carries TRBV7-8 and TRBJ2-2, with a tentative D call TRBD2 (5 bases). V lost 2 bases, J lost 6 bases, and 13 bases lay in between. Per the germline V gene, CDR1 is SGHVS and CDR2 is FQNEAQ. The CDR3 is 15 amino acids. The CDR3 reads CASSLTTSNAGELFF. In DNA, the CDR3 is TGTGCCAGCAGCTTAACAACTAGTAATGCCGGGGAGCTGTTTTTT.